Below are 28 T cell receptor beta chains sequenced from a single sample in a study of T cell responses to AZD1222 COVID-19 vaccine. TCRdb keeps only in-frame clones here, not all; method: immunoSEQ multiplex PCR. The sample has around 130,000 clones; about 88% are singletons. The sample in question was peripheral blood, obtained 28 days after the second AZD1222 dose. These receptors were obtained from an adult who received the AZD1222 COVID-19 vaccine.

J is TRBJ2-1 and V is TRBV6-5, with 13 bases matching TRBD2. The CDR3 totals 15 residues. In germline, CDR1 is MNHEY, CDR2 SVGAGI. Germline trimming cut 6 bases from V and 5 bases from J; bases unmatched to any gene: 4. In DNA form, the CDR3 reads TGTGCCAGCAGCCGGGGACTAGCGGGGAACAATGAGCAGTTCTTC. Its protein is CASSRGLAGNNEQFF.

The chain links TRBV19 to TRBJ1-2; no clear D. The CDR3 contains 13 residues. The germline gives CDR1 LNHDA, CDR2 SQIVND (reference sequence). Between the trimmed V and J ends, which lost 8 bases and 8 bases, there was a span of 18 bases. The CDR3 spells CASGSRGIQGYTF. DNA of the CDR3: TGTGCCAGTGGATCGCGGGGAATCCAAGGCTACACCTTC.

The chain is built from TRBV5-5 and TRBJ1-6; 10 nucleotides agree with TRBD1. The ends lost 4 bases at V and 6 bases at J; junction bases unmatched: 4. Germline V CDR1 and CDR2: SGHKS, YYEKEE (reference sequence). The CDR3 sequence is 15 residues long. The CDR3 loop is CASSKRQGANSPLHF. CDR3 DNA sequence: TGTGCCAGCAGCAAGCGACAGGGGGCTAATTCACCCCTCCACTTT.

This clone was detected a few times. The V and J genes are TRBV19 and TRBJ1-5; 10 bases align to TRBD1. Germline V lookup: CDR1 LNHDA, CDR2 SQIVND (reference sequence). This CDR3 has 16 amino acids. After removal of 4 bases from V and 4 bases from J, the junction contained 7 bases not matched to a gene. For the CDR3, the DNA is TGTGCCAGTAGTAACCAAGGGACAGGGGCGAATCAGCCCCAGCATTTT. The encoded protein is CASSNQGTGANQPQHF.

This chain links TRBV5-5 with TRBJ1-1; D ambiguous. Germline-derived CDR1 and CDR2 are SGHKS and YYEKEE (reference sequence). The germline V and J ends were trimmed by 2 bases and 1 base, with 15 bases remaining between them. The CDR3 covers 16 residues. The CDR3 DNA reads TGTGCCAGCAGCTTAATAAGGGTAGGAGGGAACACTGAAGCTTTCTTT. This sequence encodes CASSLIRVGGNTEAFF.

This clone occurred once. The chain carries TRBV11-2 and TRBJ2-1; D possibly corresponds to TRBD1 (6 bases). V was pared by 1 base and J by 10 bases, with 14 bases between. CDR1 and CDR2 (germline): SGHAT, FQNNGV. The CDR3 is made up of 14 amino acids. The CDR3 protein is CASSLVLGAREQFF. As DNA, the CDR3 is TGTGCCAGCAGCTTAGTTCTGGGGGCAAGGGAGCAGTTCTTC.

V is TRBV6-6 and J is TRBJ1-5; TRBD1 matches 8 bases. The CDR3 extends over 11 amino acids. Germline V gene data show CDR1 as MNHNY and CDR2 as SVGAGI (reference sequence). The J segment lost 12 bases and the V segment lost 6 bases, leaving 4 bases of the junction unmatched. This CDR3 is CASSHDRGQHF. CDR3 coding DNA: TGTGCCAGCAGCCATGACAGGGGCCAGCATTTT.

The chain joins TRBV19 to TRBJ1-2, with a tentative D call TRBD1 (6 bases). The CDR3 sequence is 14 residues long. V lost 3 bases, J lost 6 bases, and 14 bases lay in between. The germline V gene has CDR1 LNHDA and CDR2 SQIVND (reference sequence). DNA for the CDR3: TGTGCCAGTAGTATGGGGGGGCGCTGGGATGGCTACACCTTC. Translating it yields CASSMGGRWDGYTF.

This chain connects TRBV18 to TRBJ1-3; 9 positions match TRBD1. Germline trimming cut 3 bases from V and 6 bases from J; bases unmatched to any gene: 3. The CDR3 loop spans 14 amino acids. Germline V lookup: CDR1 KGHSH, CDR2 LQKENI. The CDR3, as DNA: TGTGCCAGCTCACCGGACAGGGGAAAAAACACCATATATTTT. Residues: CASSPDRGKNTIYF.

The chain couples TRBV30 to TRBJ2-3; a weak D match, TRBD2 (6 bases). This CDR3 has 17 amino acids. V shed 5 bases and J shed 4 bases, with 25 bases lying between them. The germline V gene has CDR1 GTSNPN and CDR2 SVGIG (reference sequence). This chain's CDR3 is CAWDPGLKSSGPDTQYF. The CDR3 coding sequence is TGTGCCTGGGACCCGGGACTTAAAAGTTCGGGACCAGATACGCAGTATTTT.

This clone was seen only a few times. CDR3 protein: CASSFPRGGSYNEQFF. CDR3 DNA sequence: TGTGCCAGCAGCTTCCCCCGGGGGGGTTCCTACAATGAGCAGTTCTTC. J is TRBJ2-1 and V is TRBV5-5; 8 positions agree with TRBD2. The V segment lost 2 bases and the J segment 1 base; nucleotides outside the gene matches: 5. CDR3 length equals 16 residues. CDR1 is SGHKS and CDR2 is YYEKEE in the germline V gene (reference sequence).

The CDR3 coding sequence is TGCGCCAGCAGCTTGGCAGGGAGCGGGAGAAGGGACTACGAGCAGTACTTC. Its translation is CASSLAGSGRRDYEQYF. This chain links TRBV5-1 with TRBJ2-7; 8 positions agree with TRBD2. This CDR3 is built from 17 residues. Losses at the gene ends were 0 bases for V and 3 bases for J; bases not matched to a gene: 11. Per the germline V gene, CDR1 is SGHRS and CDR2 is YFSETQ.

This sequence joins TRBV4-3 and TRBJ1-4, with D possibly matching TRBD1 (5 bases). Trimming pared 0 bases from V and 8 bases from J, leaving 16 bases between. The germline gives CDR1 LGHNA, CDR2 YSLEER. The CDR3 spans 16 residues. In nucleotides, the CDR3 is TGCGCCAGCAGCCAAGATCGGTCCCGCTGGGGGGAAAAACTGTTTTTT. Protein sequence: CASSQDRSRWGEKLFF.

V and J are TRBV19 and TRBJ1-4; D unresolved. CDR1 LNHDA and CDR2 SQIVND come from the germline V gene (reference sequence). The CDR3 runs 14 residues. Trimming removed 3 bases from V and 1 base from J, with 6 bases in between. CDR3: CASSMMRTNEKLFF. CDR3 in DNA: TGTGCCAGTAGTATGATGAGAACTAATGAAAAACTGTTTTTT.

CDR3 in DNA: TGCGCCAGCAGCACGGGACAGGCTAATGAAAAACTGTTTTTT. Translating it yields CASSTGQANEKLFF. The chain joins TRBV5-1 to TRBJ1-4, with TRBD1 identical over 8 bases. Trimming at V came to 4 bases and at J to 3 bases, leaving 2 bases not matched to a gene. In germline, CDR1 is SGHRS, CDR2 YFSETQ. This CDR3 has 14 amino acids.

The chain is built from TRBV4-3 and TRBJ1-4; TRBD1 matches 10 bases. The V segment lost 6 bases and the J segment 6 bases; nucleotides outside the gene matches: 10. The CDR3 covers 16 residues. The germline V gene has CDR1 LGHNA and CDR2 YSLEER. This CDR3 reads CASSLASGTGDEKLFF. The CDR3 DNA follows: TGCGCCAGCAGTCTAGCATCCGGGACAGGGGATGAAAAACTGTTTTTT.

The V gene is TRBV6-6, the J gene TRBJ1-1; tentative D call: TRBD1 (6 bases). Germline values: CDR1 MNHNY, CDR2 SVGAGI (reference sequence). Trimming took off 10 bases at V and 1 base at J, with 16 bases between the two ends. CDR3 length: 14 amino acids. CDR3 amino acids: CATAYREGNTEAFF. In nucleotides, the CDR3 is TGTGCCACTGCTTACAGGGAGGGGAACACTGAAGCTTTCTTT.

V gene TRBV4-2 combines with J gene TRBJ2-7; D possibly corresponds to TRBD1 (6 bases). With 4 bases removed from V and 0 bases from J, the gap between germline ends came to 13 bases. CDR1 is LGHNA and CDR2 is YNFKEQ in the germline V gene. CDR3 length equals 15 residues. In nucleotides, the CDR3 is TGTGCCAGCAGCCCAACCTGGACAGCCTCCTACGAGCAGTACTTC. This codes for CASSPTWTASYEQYF.

The gene calls are TRBV10-3 and TRBJ1-1; the D gene is possibly TRBD1 (6 bases). Germline lookup yields CDR1 ENHRY and CDR2 SYGVKD. This CDR3 contains 13 residues. V was pared by 3 bases and J by 7 bases, with 12 bases between. The CDR3 is CAISDRTALEAFF. The CDR3 DNA follows: TGTGCCATCAGTGATCGGACAGCACTTGAAGCTTTCTTT.

The chain recombines TRBV10-3 with TRBJ2-1; D is ambiguous. This CDR3 spans 12 amino acids. Between the trimmed V and J ends, which lost 8 bases and 7 bases, there was a span of 12 bases. CDR1 is ENHRY, CDR2 SYGVKD, per germline. The CDR3 bases are TGTGCCATCGGGGATAGTCTAAATGAGCAGTTCTTC. Protein sequence: CAIGDSLNEQFF.

This clone turned up a few times. The chain recombines TRBV28 with TRBJ2-7, with D unclear. The ends were cut back, 4 bases at V and 7 bases at J, with 14 bases in the middle. The CDR3 is made up of 13 amino acids. Per the germline V gene, CDR1 is MDHEN and CDR2 is SYDVKM. CDR3 nucleotide sequence: TGTGCCAGCAGTTCTCCCGGTCGTGAAGAGCAGTACTTC. It encodes CASSSPGREEQYF.

J is TRBJ2-1 and V is TRBV27; 12 nucleotides agree with TRBD1. The germline V gene encodes CDR1 MNHEY and CDR2 SMNVEV (reference sequence). CDR3 size: 15 residues. After removal of 4 bases from V and 7 bases from J, the junction contained 5 bases not matched to a gene. CDR3 bases: TGTGCCAGCAGTTCGGGACAGGGGGCTTTAAATGAGCAGTTCTTC. It yields the protein CASSSGQGALNEQFF.

This clone was seen only a few times. The V and J genes are TRBV6-2 or TRBV6-3 and TRBJ2-1; TRBD2 aligns across 8 bases. Germline CDR1 MNHEY, CDR2 SVGEGT. V shed 4 bases, J shed 6 bases, and the junction held 8 bases outside the gene matches. This CDR3 spans 15 amino acids. CDR3: CASSFLSGIPNEQFF. For the CDR3, the DNA is TGTGCCAGCAGTTTCCTTAGCGGGATACCCAATGAGCAGTTCTTC.

This clone has only a few counts. The chain links TRBV4-2 to TRBJ1-1, with D unclear. Trimming took 0 bases from V and 4 from J, leaving 9 bases between them. CDR1 LGHNA and CDR2 YNFKEQ come from the germline V gene. CDR3 length equals 14 residues. The CDR3 loop is CASSQDLEGTEAFF. DNA for the CDR3: TGTGCCAGCAGCCAAGATCTCGAGGGCACTGAAGCTTTCTTT.

The chain couples TRBV29-1 to TRBJ1-5, with 12 bases lining up with TRBD1. CDR1 and CDR2 from the germline V gene are SQVTM and ANQGSEA. CDR3 length: 14 amino acids. Trimming removed 6 bases from V and 6 bases from J; junction bases left unmatched: 6. This chain's CDR3 is CSVGTGGASQPQHF. CDR3 coding DNA: TGCAGCGTGGGGACAGGGGGCGCTTCTCAGCCCCAGCATTTT.

This sequence joins TRBV7-2 and TRBJ2-3; 7 bases align to TRBD1. Germline V gene data show CDR1 as SGHTA and CDR2 as FQGNSA. The CDR3 length is 13 residues. The V segment lost 4 bases and the J segment 5 bases; nucleotides outside the gene matches: 3. The CDR3: CASSYNRGDTQYF. CDR3 bases: TGTGCCAGCAGCTATAACAGGGGAGATACGCAGTATTTT.

The CDR3 loop reads CASSEGVGNTEAFF. DNA for the CDR3: TGTGCCAGCAGTGAAGGAGTGGGGAACACTGAAGCTTTCTTT. The chain combines TRBV2 with TRBJ1-1; unclear D gene. The CDR3 length is 14 residues. CDR1 SNHLY and CDR2 FYNNEI come from the germline V gene. Trimming took 1 base from V and 1 from J, leaving 7 bases between them.

The V gene is TRBV18, the J gene TRBJ2-2; 7 nucleotides match TRBD2. CDR1 and CDR2 from the germline V gene are KGHSH and LQKENI. The trim removed 1 base at V and 6 bases at J, leaving 8 bases unmatched. The CDR3 extends over 16 amino acids. CDR3 residues: CASSPQGSGAPGELFF. For the CDR3, the DNA is TGTGCCAGCTCACCACAGGGAAGCGGGGCCCCCGGGGAGCTGTTTTTT.